These T cell receptor beta chains were read from a single sample in a study of T cell responses to AZD1222 COVID-19 vaccine. Method: immunoSEQ multiplex PCR; TCRdb's copy keeps in-frame clones and lacks some. The table has over 130,000 clones, 80% to 95% seen once. The source was peripheral blood, collected 28 days after the second AZD1222 dose. Receptors were obtained from an adult who received the AZD1222 COVID-19 vaccine. The CDR3 runs from the conserved cysteine through the conserved F or W. The order of the fields is D gene, J gene, V gene, clone size, CDR3 protein, CDR3 DNA. A D gene is named only where the DNA matches it firmly. Only part of the rows carry a size: once, few, many, or a class if the clone is expanded.

TRBD1 TRBJ2-7 TRBV13 once CASSPRDRLSYEQYF TGTGCCAGCAGCCCAAGGGACAGGCTCTCCTACGAGCAGTACTTC
. TRBJ2-3 TRBV10-3 once CAISLGDGYPTQYF TGTGCCATCAGTTTGGGCGACGGTTACCCTACGCAGTATTTT
. TRBJ2-2 TRBV28 . CAGGRVWSGELFF TGTGCGGGAGGAAGGGTGTGGTCCGGGGAGCTGTTTTTT
. TRBJ2-2 TRBV15 . CATRETQASGELFF TGTGCCACCAGGGAGACTCAGGCGAGCGGGGAGCTGTTTTTT
. TRBJ1-6 TRBV28 . CASSLYSPLHF TGTGCCAGCAGTTTATACTCACCCCTCCACTTT
. TRBJ1-6 TRBV6-5 . CASSLPAAGNSPLHF TGTGCCAGCAGCCTACCGGCGGCGGGTAATTCACCCCTCCACTTT
. TRBJ1-1 TRBV6-5 . CASSYFTSGDTEAFF TGTGCCAGCAGTTACTTCACCTCGGGGGACACTGAAGCTTTCTTT
TRBD1 TRBJ1-2 TRBV5-6 few CASSSGSGTGVGYTF TGTGCCAGCAGCTCAGGATCCGGGACAGGGGTTGGCTACACCTTC
. TRBJ1-6 TRBV28 once CASSRLTNSPLHF TGTGCCAGCAGTCGCCTTACAAATTCACCCCTCCACTTT
TRBD2 TRBJ2-1 TRBV14 . CASSQLAGGYNEQFF TGTGCCAGCAGCCAACTAGCGGGAGGGTACAATGAGCAGTTCTTC
. TRBJ2-7 TRBV5-1 . CASSLVAGNSYEQYF TGCGCCAGCAGCTTGGTGGCAGGGAATTCCTACGAGCAGTACTTC
. TRBJ2-7 TRBV19 . CASSPSRGAYEQYF TGTGCCAGTAGTCCCTCTAGAGGGGCCTACGAGCAGTACTTC
TRBD1 TRBJ1-2 TRBV28 . CASSLGTGPLTNYGYTF TGTGCCAGCAGTTTAGGGACAGGACCTCTTACTAACTATGGCTACACCTTC
TRBD1 TRBJ2-7 TRBV5-1 many CASSWSPGQGASEQYF TGCGCCAGCAGCTGGTCCCCGGGACAGGGGGCGTCCGAGCAGTACTTC
TRBD2 TRBJ2-1 TRBV9 . CASSVLAGLDNEQFF TGTGCCAGCAGCGTTCTAGCGGGCCTCGACAATGAGCAGTTCTTC
. TRBJ1-4 TRBV19 . CASKPGTNEKLFF TGTGCCAGTAAGCCAGGGACTAATGAAAAACTGTTTTTT
. TRBJ2-7 TRBV4-3 . CASSQDHSELSSYEQYF TGCGCCAGCAGCCAAGATCACTCTGAGCTTAGCTCCTACGAGCAGTACTTC
TRBD2 TRBJ2-1 TRBV7-3 . CASSPQRGDYNEQFF TGTGCCAGCAGCCCGCAGCGGGGGGACTACAATGAGCAGTTCTTC
. TRBJ2-2 TRBV2 . CASSTEKTGELFF TGTGCCAGCAGTACAGAAAAGACCGGGGAGCTGTTTTTT
TRBD1 TRBJ2-4 TRBV18 once CASSPAPPGTGVAKNIQYF TGTGCCAGCTCACCCGCCCCCCCGGGGACAGGGGTGGCCAAAAACATTCAGTACTTC
. TRBJ2-5 TRBV6-1 . CASSEVGSRAGETQYF TGTGCCAGCAGTGAAGTAGGAAGTAGGGCGGGAGAGACCCAGTACTTC
. TRBJ1-6 TRBV21-1 . CASTIQGNSPLHF TGTGCCAGCACCATACAGGGTAATTCACCCCTCCACTTT
. TRBJ1-2 TRBV6-4 . CASSRGCGYTF TGTGCCAGCAGCCGGGGGTGTGGCTACACCTTC
TRBD1 TRBJ2-2 TRBV7-2 . CASSFRQGGTGELFF TGTGCCAGCAGCTTTCGACAGGGTGGGACCGGGGAGCTGTTTTTT
TRBD1 TRBJ1-4 TRBV19 . CASSAGEGAVEKLFF TGTGCCAGTAGTGCCGGAGAGGGGGCGGTTGAAAAACTGTTTTTT
. TRBJ1-5 TRBV6-2/TRBV6-3 . CASSYDGERPQHF TGTGCCAGCAGTTACGATGGGGAGAGGCCCCAGCATTTT
. TRBJ2-5 TRBV6-5 . CASSYSGEETQYF TGTGCCAGCAGTTACTCGGGGGAGGAGACCCAGTACTTC
. TRBJ2-1 TRBV7-8 . CASSFGQSSYNEQFF TGTGCCAGCAGCTTCGGCCAGAGCTCCTACAATGAGCAGTTCTTC
. TRBJ2-1 TRBV7-2 . CASSLSAGVYNEQFF TGTGCCAGCAGCTTATCCGCAGGGGTCTACAATGAGCAGTTCTTC
. TRBJ1-1 TRBV19 . CASSQGRGTEAFF TGTGCCAGTAGTCAAGGGCGGGGCACTGAAGCTTTCTTT
TRBD2 TRBJ2-1 TRBV5-4 . CASSPGGATDEQFF TGTGCCAGCAGCCCCGGGGGGGCAACGGATGAGCAGTTCTTC
. TRBJ2-3 TRBV18 . CASSTDTQYF TGTGCCAGCTCCACAGATACGCAGTATTTT
TRBD2 TRBJ2-7 TRBV7-8 . CASTIAGGLEQYF TGTGCCAGCACAATAGCGGGGGGGCTCGAGCAGTACTTC
. TRBJ1-6 TRBV5-4 . CASSSRTGGSPLHF TGTGCCAGCAGCTCCCGCACGGGGGGTTCACCCCTCCACTTT
TRBD2 TRBJ2-7 TRBV28 . CASSRTRGGLTYEQYF TGTGCCAGCAGTAGAACCCGGGGGGGCCTGACCTACGAGCAGTACTTC
TRBD1 TRBJ2-5 TRBV27 . CASSLRSPDRGQETQYF TGTGCCAGCAGTTTACGAAGTCCCGACAGGGGACAAGAGACCCAGTACTTC
. TRBJ1-1 TRBV7-3 . CASKGDVGAPEAFF TGTGCCAGCAAAGGCGATGTGGGGGCTCCTGAAGCTTTCTTT
. TRBJ1-2 TRBV28 . CASSLGQINYGYTF TGTGCCAGCAGTTTAGGACAGATTAACTATGGCTACACCTTC
. TRBJ1-5 TRBV7-8 . CASSLVGIDQPQHF TGTGCCAGCAGCTTAGTCGGTATAGATCAGCCCCAGCATTTT
. TRBJ1-6 TRBV6-1 . CASSERSTNNSPLHF TGTGCCAGCAGTGAAAGGAGCACCAATAATTCACCCCTCCACTTT
TRBD1 TRBJ1-2 TRBV7-2 . CASSFQGAQSGFSYTF TGTGCCAGCAGCTTTCAGGGGGCTCAGTCGGGTTTCAGCTACACCTTC
. TRBJ2-7 TRBV7-2 . CASSLLVEQYF TGTGCCAGCAGCTTATTGGTCGAGCAGTACTTC
TRBD2 TRBJ2-1 TRBV28 . CASRRGLAANNEQFF TGTGCCAGCCGGCGGGGACTAGCGGCAAACAATGAGCAGTTCTTC
. TRBJ2-2 TRBV11-3 . CASSLPSGSGELFF TGTGCCAGCAGCCTCCCCTCCGGGAGCGGGGAGCTGTTTTTT
. TRBJ1-1 TRBV6-4 . CASSATRDTEAFF TGTGCCAGCAGTGCTACAAGGGACACTGAAGCTTTCTTT
. TRBJ1-2 TRBV7-8 . CASSLDGRGDGYTF TGTGCCAGCAGCTTAGATGGGAGGGGGGATGGCTACACCTTC
. TRBJ2-2 TRBV19 . CASSIDLFQGFGELFF TGTGCCAGTAGTATAGACCTATTTCAGGGGTTCGGGGAGCTGTTTTTT
TRBD1 TRBJ1-2 TRBV5-1 . CASSFGQGVSNYGYTF TGCGCCAGCAGTTTCGGACAGGGAGTCTCTAACTATGGCTACACCTTC
. TRBJ2-4 TRBV6-1 . CASSERRGGKNIQYF TGTGCCAGCAGTGAGCGTCGGGGAGGCAAAAACATTCAGTACTTC
. TRBJ1-1 TRBV7-7 . CASSLRMNTEAFF TGTGCCAGCAGCTTGAGGATGAACACTGAAGCTTTCTTT
. TRBJ2-3 TRBV5-1 . CASSDSSTDTQYF TGCGCCAGCAGTGACTCCTCCACAGATACGCAGTATTTT
. TRBJ1-1 TRBV19 . CASSRVAQVNTEAFF TGTGCCAGTAGTAGAGTAGCACAGGTGAACACTGAAGCTTTCTTT
. TRBJ1-4 TRBV7-8 . CASSLGGLSYNEKLFF TGTGCCAGCAGCTTAGGTGGGCTTTCCTATAATGAAAAACTGTTTTTT
. TRBJ1-2 TRBV11-2 . CASRPIRHYGYTF TGTGCCAGCAGACCCATAAGGCACTATGGCTACACCTTC
TRBD1 TRBJ1-4 TRBV25-1 . CASSGWTGEAKLFF TGTGCCAGCAGTGGTTGGACAGGGGAGGCAAAACTGTTTTTT
. TRBJ1-2 TRBV19 . CASNPGRVFGYTF TGTGCCAGTAACCCAGGGAGAGTATTTGGCTACACCTTC
. TRBJ1-5 TRBV29-1 . CSVELAGGSQQPQHF TGCAGCGTTGAACTAGCGGGGGGCTCTCAGCAGCCCCAGCATTTT
. TRBJ2-2 TRBV29-1 . CSGGQGSTGELFF TGCAGTGGGGGGCAGGGATCTACCGGGGAGCTGTTTTTT
TRBD1 TRBJ2-7 TRBV28 once CASSFLQGAFSYEQYF TGTGCCAGCAGCTTCCTGCAGGGGGCTTTCTCCTACGAGCAGTACTTC
. TRBJ2-5 TRBV5-1 . CASSLAWTIGQETQYF TGCGCCAGCAGCTTGGCTTGGACAATTGGACAAGAGACCCAGTACTTC